These 7 T cell receptor beta chains share one sample of origin, sequenced in a study of metastatic and nonmetastatic thyroid tumors. Each patient came to thyroid surgery without any prior treatment (of any kind). TCRdb reanalyzed the PCR reads with MiXCR. Of 30,000 to 35,000 clones in the sample, 25% to 30% are singletons; the top ten hold 7.8%. Input material: blood. The receptor source for this set is a female donor with papillary thyroid cancer or a benign thyroid nodule (not recorded which). Some clones in this sample may be carry-over from other donors' samples.

This clone appeared a few times. The rearrangement links TRBV27 to TRBJ1-5; TRBD1 agrees at 8 bases. Trimming at V came to 6 bases and at J to 6 bases, leaving 16 bases not matched to a gene. There are 17 residues in the CDR3. CDR1 is MNHEY, CDR2 SMNVEV, per germline (reference sequence). DNA of the CDR3: TGTGCCAGCAGCCAGGACAGGGTCGTCAGCGGGCGTCAGCCCCAGCATTTT. Its translation is CASSQDRVVSGRQPQHF.

The chain has TRBV12-3 or TRBV12-4 and TRBJ2-2; 8 bases map to TRBD2. Trimming took 4 bases from V and 4 from J; bases not matched to a gene: 8. The CDR3 consists of 16 residues. The chain's CDR3 is CASSYGTRVSTGELFF. The CDR3 DNA is TGTGCCAGCAGTTATGGGACTAGGGTTAGCACCGGGGAGCTGTTTTTT.

The rearrangement links TRBV2 to TRBJ1-1, with D possibly matching TRBD1 (5 bases). The CDR3 length is 15 residues. Trimming cost V 2 bases and J 7 bases, with 17 bases left between them. The germline V gene has CDR1 SNHLY and CDR2 FYNNEI. CDR3 in amino acids: CASSETLAGAVEAFF. CDR3 nucleotides: TGTGCCAGCAGTGAAACGCTCGCTGGGGCTGTTGAAGCTTTCTTT.

By sample fraction, this clone is medium-sized. The genes are TRBV19 and TRBJ1-2, with 9 bases fitting TRBD1. V was pared by 8 bases and J by 8 bases, with 12 bases of the junction left unmatched. The CDR3 sequence is 14 residues long. Germline CDR1 and CDR2: LNHDA and SQIVND (reference sequence). The CDR3 sequence is CASRQGDLSGGYTF. CDR3 nucleotides: TGTGCCAGTCGACAGGGGGATCTATCGGGCGGCTACACCTTC.

This clone has a count of ten or more. The chain has TRBV30 and TRBJ2-3, with a tentative D call TRBD1 (6 bases). The CDR3 covers 14 residues. In germline, CDR1 is GTSNPN, CDR2 SVGIG (reference sequence). Deletions cut 5 bases from V and 6 bases from J, with 18 bases between. In DNA form, the CDR3 reads TGTGCCTGGGAAGGGGCAGGGGCGAGGGATACGCAGTATTTT. Translation gives CAWEGAGARDTQYF.

Ten or more counts support this clone. Additional DNA sequences in this sample encode the identical CDR3. This rearrangement joins TRBV6-1 to TRBJ2-3; TRBD2 agrees at 14 bases. This CDR3 has 15 residues. Per the germline V gene, CDR1 is MNHNS and CDR2 is SASEGT. J gave up 6 bases and V 3 bases, and 2 bases lay outside the gene matches. The CDR3: CASSETSGGADTQYF. In DNA form, the CDR3 reads TGTGCCAGCAGTGAGACTAGCGGGGGGGCCGATACGCAGTATTTT.

To note about this clone: One junction end disagrees with the germline gene, perhaps due to a read error. The rearrangement uses TRBV30 and TRBJ1-6; 7 bases fit TRBD1. The germline V gene encodes CDR1 GTSNPN and CDR2 SVGIG (reference sequence). There are 16 residues in the CDR3. CDR3 protein: CAWSPTPDRRNLPLHF. The CDR3 bases are TGTGCGTGGAGTCCTACCCCGGACAGGAGAAATTTACCCCTCCACTTT. The variable domain in full, with the rest retrieved from reference TRBV30 and TRBJ1-6, is SQTIHQWPATLVQPVGSPLSLECTVEGTSNPNLYWYRQAAGRGLQLLFYSVGIGQISSEVPQNLSASRPQDRQFILSSKKLLLSDSGFYLCAWSPTPDRRNLPLHFGNGTRLTVT.